This TCR beta chain came from a study of cytomegalovirus exposure and HLA in healthy donors. The primer mix had 60 Vbeta and 13 Jbeta primers. Measured with immunoSEQ multiplex PCR; TCRdb has only the in-frame clones, and not every one. The repertoire holds some 130,000 clones, with approximately 79% as singletons. The CDR3 is made up of 13 amino acids. Whole-study results and caveats: Indistinguishable V segments such as TRBV6-2 and TRBV6-3 were excluded. In vitro confirmation showed three CMV-associated chains to be CMV antigen specific. Reported results showed that the classifier diagnosed cytomegalovirus status with high specificity and sensitivity. Reportedly, a later analysis found an Asian-associated ancestry cluster had fewer N-insertions than the roughly 630-donor mean.

A note on this clone: The antigen remains unidentified.

The V gene is TRBV21-1, the J gene TRBJ2-3; the table gives TRBD2 as D, unverified against the DNA. TRBV21-1 is labeled a pseudogene. This sequence was found in a man aged 35-49 years in good health and CMV-seropositive. Specimen: PBMCs. CDR3 nucleotide sequence: TGTGCCAGCAGCGCTCCGGGGCTAGCGGGGCAGTATTTT. It specifies CASSAPGLAGQYF.